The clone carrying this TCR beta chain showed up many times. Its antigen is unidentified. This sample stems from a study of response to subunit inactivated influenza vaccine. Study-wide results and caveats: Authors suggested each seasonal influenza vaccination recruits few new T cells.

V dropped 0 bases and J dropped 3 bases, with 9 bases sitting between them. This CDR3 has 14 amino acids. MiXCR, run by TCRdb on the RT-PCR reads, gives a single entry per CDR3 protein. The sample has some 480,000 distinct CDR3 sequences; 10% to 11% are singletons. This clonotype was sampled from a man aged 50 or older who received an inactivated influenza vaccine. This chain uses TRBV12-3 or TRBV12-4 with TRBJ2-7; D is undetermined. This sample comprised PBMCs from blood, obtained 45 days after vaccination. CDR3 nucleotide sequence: TGTGCCAGCAGTTTAGCGTCGACGGGCTACGAGCAGTACTTC. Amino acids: CASSLASTGYEQYF.